This T cell receptor beta chain was obtained from a study of cytomegalovirus exposure and HLA in healthy donors listed by TCRdb under 2017. In the study overall: According to an earlier analysis of around 600 of the donors, some 180 million T cells yielded 120 million or so unique TCR beta sequences and about 300 Gb of sequence data. Roughly 320 gigabases of sequencing data and 91 million or so unique TCR sequences made up an early release that covered nearly 650 HLA-typed donors. Among the roughly 430 genotyped donors, more than 70% belonged to the genetic ancestry cluster associated with self-reported Caucasian donors. The aim of the study was to test whether cataloging public T cell receptors could identify signatures of past pathogen exposure. The T cell repertoires of around 670 subjects were profiled by immunosequencing and related to cytomegalovirus serostatus. A separate validation cohort of approximately 130 different subjects was used in addition to the approximately 700-subject first cohort. To predict cytomegalovirus infection status, the study combined high-throughput TCR immunosequencing, statistical association of individual TCRs with disease status, and machine learning. A later analysis re-examined previously published TCR beta repertoires from more than 550 donors and added high-resolution HLA genotyping to investigate patterns of TCR occurrence. The later analysis used no new phenotypic data to find candidate immune exposures, relying instead on TCR beta sequences and their occurrence across donors. An earlier analysis of fewer than 700 of the donors applied high-throughput TCR beta sequencing to assess whether each TCR beta V gene segment acted as functional or pseudogenic. Donor age, sex, ethnicity and CMV serostatus were compiled together with the repertoire data. Genome-wide SNP genotypes for about 65% of the 666 donors were used in a later genetic analysis, which treated that subset as a discovery cohort. All discovery cohort repertoires had been generated using a single sequencing platform. Both class I and class II loci were covered by HLA typing, at four-digit resolution. Typing coverage differed by locus: A, B, C, DRB1 and DQB1 were typed in roughly 629-630 donors, DQA1 in about 550, DPA1 in 606, and DPB1 in around 440. Because of strong linkage in the cohort, roughly five DR-DQ haplotypes were treated as single units for association and clustering. Among roughly 400 genotyped donors of the cohort, an average of around 250,000 unique TCR beta nucleotide sequences was sequenced per donor, of which approximately 19% were non-productive.

Concerning this clone: Its antigen is currently not known. Base quality data are lacking; no much larger clone is found one base away.

In total, around 600 healthy bone marrow donors made up the cohort. At the time of sampling, all cohort members were nominally healthy, though unrecorded immune exposures were likely present. The donor tested CMV seropositive, placing the donor among the approximately 290 seropositive members of the cohort. Each donor provided a peripheral blood sample, and peripheral blood mononuclear cells were used for TCR beta sequencing. Genomic DNA extraction from the blood cell samples was performed with the Qiagen DNeasy Blood Extraction Kit. The investigation overall reported the following: A later analysis associated approximately 17,000 TCR beta sequences with specific HLA alleles at a false discovery rate of 0.05. Cytomegalovirus status was reported to be diagnosed by the classifier with high specificity and sensitivity in both the original and validation cohorts. Most TCR sequences were observed very rarely across donors, whereas some public TCRs were present in many individuals. Broadly in line with IMGT annotations, most TCR beta V segments showed up in productive rearrangements about 87% or about 30% of the time in an earlier analysis of approximately 640 of the donors. CMV serostatus was the only immune exposure information available for the cohort. Strong co-occurrence of HLA alleles, especially DR and DQ, made assigning TCR associations to individual alleles difficult. Some IMGT-functional V segments, including TRBV6-2 and TRBV6-3, could not be distinguished by the 87-base-pair reads and were therefore excluded. According to the authors, the approach could potentially be generalized to other disease states and immunological phenotypes. A further reported finding was that TCR beta sequences accurately predicted the HLA-A and HLA-B alleles for most subjects in the first cohort. A later analysis reported that several top co-occurrence clusters appeared linked to parvovirus B19, influenza, CMV and Epstein-Barr virus. In this cohort, only TCR beta chains were sequenced, and detectable features were limited by the absence of alpha or paired-chain data. A later genetic analysis reported fewer N-insertions in productive TCRs among donors in an Asian-associated ancestry cluster than the approximately 670-donor mean. In a later genetic analysis, a missense DCLRE1C variant was associated with V-gene and J-gene trimming of TCR beta chains, and the association was replicated in an independent cohort. Sequencing depth was assumed to be roughly uniform across donors in the presence/absence analyses, though that assumption may not hold. A later analysis found that TCR association rates varied across HLA loci, with DRB1 alleles showing the most associated TCRs and HLA-C alleles the fewest. In a later analysis, most CMV-associated TCR beta chains were found to appear HLA-restricted, with HLA associations seemingly driven largely by CMV exposure. A few of the identified cytomegalovirus-associated TCR beta chains were confirmed in vitro to be specific for cytomegalovirus antigens. In a later analysis, HLA-associated TCR beta chains showed more clonal expansion and lower generation probabilities than non-associated chains that were equally common. The sequencing pipeline was judged likely to have produced a cluster of highly shared sequence variants as a technical artifact. Correlated functional status among segregating V segments might reflect linkage disequilibrium, but an unknown experimental factor could not be ruled out. The study gave a list of over 150 TCR beta chains associated with cytomegalovirus. HLA typing was unavailable for some donors at each locus, so association tests used only the typed subset. Seventeen rarely observed V segments, including chromosome 9 orphons, were excluded from the earlier analysis of a few hundred of the donors because counts were too low.

Library preparation was by the immunoSEQ multiplex PCR assay. The multiplex PCR relied on a mix of 60 forward primers for TCR Vbeta segments and 13 reverse primers for TCR Jbeta segments. The CDR3 region of rearranged TCR beta genes was amplified from genomic DNA by a multiplex PCR assay. On the Illumina HiSeq System, the amplified TCR beta libraries were sequenced as 87-base-pair reads. As for the authors' bioinformatics: A later analysis tallied around 82 million unique TCR beta chains across the 600 to 700 repertoires, and about 12 million of those chains were shared by two or more donors. To remove PCR and sequencing errors, raw reads were error-corrected and collapsed into unique sequences using a nearest-neighbor algorithm that merged closely related sequences. V, D and J gene segments were assigned by aligning CDR3 sequences to IMGT reference sequences. For a sequence to be retained, a match of at least six nucleotides to both a V gene segment and a J gene segment was required. Rearrangements were classified as productive when the CDR3 lacked stop codons and remained in frame with V and J, and all other rearrangements were classified as non-productive. Following IMGT convention, CDR3 was defined as the stretch from the second conserved V-encoded cysteine up to the conserved J-encoded phenylalanine. The earlier analysis of 587 of the donors excluded sequences that lacked an unambiguous match to a single V gene segment. An earlier analysis of approximately 590 of the donors called V segments functional above 56.7% productive rearrangements and segregating when the between-donor standard deviation exceeded 5%. To diagnose cytomegalovirus status from the catalog of TCR beta chain sequences, a statistical classification framework was built. V and J gene assignment, in a later analysis, came from comparing TCR nucleotide sequences with IMGT/GENE-DB human TR gene sequences. A later analysis assigned CDR3 sequences and most-parsimonious VDJ recombination scenarios with the TCRdist pipeline. In a later analysis, each TCR beta chain was defined by its CDR3 amino acid sequence together with its V-gene family, and reads without a unique V-gene family were excluded. A later analysis removed 550 to 650 highly shared, low-generation-probability nucleotide sequences to deal with suspected cross-contamination and a sequencing artifact. In a later analysis, a clonal expansion index for each public chain was calculated from normalized within-repertoire ranks of inferred template counts. Generation probabilities in a later analysis came from a VDJ recombination model fitted to out-of-frame rearrangements, and those results were checked against IGoR. Hypergeometric tests were used in a later analysis to score TCR-TCR, TCR-HLA and TCR-CMV co-occurrence, with a repertoire-size bias correction applied to the TCR pairs. A later analysis estimated false discovery rates by permuting HLA or CMV assignments 20 times. In a later analysis, co-occurring TCRs were grouped using DBSCAN, and TCRdist sequence similarity was added for clustering within HLA-allele-positive subsets. For co-occurrence clustering, repertoires with fewer than 30,000 or more than 120,000 public chains were excluded, along with several repertoires with anomalous nucleotide sharing. The table was pulled from immuneACCESS by TCRdb, which kept in-frame rearrangements only. Such tables lose some clones; where checked, under half of the loss comes from unresolved V genes, and the rest has no known cause. The V and J calls and the clone size are those of that table, but D and trimming were determined from the DNA. The sample table records about 100,000 clones; over 65% of these occur just once. 11% to 15% of the sample lies in the top ten.

At the junction V is shortened by 7 bases and J by 5 bases; bases outside the gene matches: 13. Including the terminal cysteine and phenylalanine, the CDR3 comprises 15 residues. CDR3 DNA is the only sequence kept; it has 45 bases, read in frame from the first base. CDR1 SQVTM and CDR2 ANQGSEA were looked up in the germline V gene. Sequencing used PBMCs. The V and J genes are TRBV29-1 and TRBJ2-2; 7 junctional bases match TRBD1. This receptor was obtained from a woman aged 40-49 years in good health and CMV-seropositive. The DNA reads as follows: TGCAGCGCTACGACGGGGCAGGGGGTAACCGGGGAGCTGTTTTTT. It encodes CSATTGQGVTGELFF.